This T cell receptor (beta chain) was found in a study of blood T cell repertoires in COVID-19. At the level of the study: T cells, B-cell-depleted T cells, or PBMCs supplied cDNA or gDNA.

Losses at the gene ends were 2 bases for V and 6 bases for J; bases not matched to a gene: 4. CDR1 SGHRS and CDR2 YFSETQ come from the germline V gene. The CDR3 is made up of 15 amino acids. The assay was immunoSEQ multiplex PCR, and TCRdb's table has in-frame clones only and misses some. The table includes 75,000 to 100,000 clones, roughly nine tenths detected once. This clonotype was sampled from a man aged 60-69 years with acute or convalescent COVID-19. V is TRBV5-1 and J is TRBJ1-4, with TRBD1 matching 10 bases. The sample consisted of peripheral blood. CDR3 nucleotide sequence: TGCGCCAGCAGCTTCGCCGGGACAGGGGATGAAAAACTGTTTTTT. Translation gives CASSFAGTGDEKLFF.